This T cell receptor (beta chain) was found in a study of OX40 agonist ivuxolimab in advanced cancers. About the research overall: There were three patients with partial responses, one having hepatocellular carcinoma and two cutaneous melanoma. Whole-study findings and limits: Both CD4+ and CD8+ T cell populations in blood had undergone clonal expansion by week 6 at 0.1 to 3.0 mg/kg.

Trimming took 4 bases from V and 5 from J, leaving 5 bases between them. From germline, CDR1 is DFQATT and CDR2 SNEGSKA (reference sequence). The length of the CDR3 is 10 residues. Remarks on this clone: Its antigen is not known.

Clones were read by immunoSEQ multiplex PCR, and TCRdb kept only the in-frame ones, dropping some. The repertoire holds some 50,000 clones, with more than 80% as singletons. This rearrangement joins TRBV20-1 to TRBJ2-5; D is undetermined. The sequence derives from an adult with an advanced solid tumor such as melanoma, head and neck, liver or kidney cancer. Sequencing was performed on CD4+ or CD8+ T cells sorted from blood, taken in a trial of the OX40 agonist ivuxolimab. The chain's CDR3 is CSAIRETQYF. In DNA, the CDR3 is TGCAGTGCTATTAGGGAGACCCAGTACTTC.